The 2 T cell receptor beta chains given below trace back to one sample, sequenced in a study of a mutant IDH1 vaccine in newly diagnosed glioma (dated by TCRdb to about 2021). According to the study, the label for this sample's time point signals: week 5, during vaccination. Each vaccine dose, consisting of 300 ug of a 20-mer mutant IDH1 peptide in Montanide, was administered subcutaneously with topical imiquimod. The library relied on the immunoSEQ multiplex PCR assay. Not all clones reach the TCRdb copy of this immuneACCESS table, which keeps in-frame sequences only. Checked studies attribute under half of the gap to unresolved V genes and leave the rest unexplained. The sample table holds roughly 50,000 clones, of which around 80% were seen once. The ten most abundant clones make up 3% to 4% of the sample. Their antigens remain unidentified. Here the sequenced sample was PBMCs, taken from a glioma patient whose treatment included an IDH1 peptide vaccine. The receptors were sampled from a man younger than 40 with glioma.

V is TRBV6-4 and J is TRBJ2-3; D ambiguous. The germline V and J ends were trimmed by 3 bases and 2 bases, with 12 bases remaining between them. The CDR3 spans 15 residues. Germline assignment: CDR1 MRHNA and CDR2 SNTAGT. In nucleotides, the CDR3 is TGTGCCAGCAGTGAAGCTGGCGATTCCACAGATACGCAGTATTTT. This codes for CASSEAGDSTDTQYF.

On this clone itself: The junction departs from the called germline gene at one end, perhaps through a read error. The rearrangement uses TRBV4-1 and TRBJ2-7; TRBD1 agrees at 7 bases. CDR1 is MGHRA and CDR2 is YSYEKL in the germline V gene. The CDR3 has 13 amino acids. The DNA for the CDR3 is TGCGCCAGCAGCCAGCTCCTCGGACAGGTTGTTAACTTC. Its translation: CASSQLLGQVVNF.